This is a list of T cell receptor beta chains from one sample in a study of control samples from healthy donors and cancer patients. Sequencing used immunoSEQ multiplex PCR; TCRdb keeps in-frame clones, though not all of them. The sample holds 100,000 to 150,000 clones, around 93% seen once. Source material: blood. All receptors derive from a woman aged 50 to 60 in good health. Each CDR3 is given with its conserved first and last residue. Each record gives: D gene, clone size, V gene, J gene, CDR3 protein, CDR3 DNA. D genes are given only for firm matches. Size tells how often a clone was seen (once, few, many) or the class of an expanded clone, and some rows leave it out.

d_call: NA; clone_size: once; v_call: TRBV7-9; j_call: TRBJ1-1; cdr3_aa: CASSLDQQNTEAFF; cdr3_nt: TGTGCCAGCAGCTTAGATCAGCAGAACACTGAAGCTTTCTTT
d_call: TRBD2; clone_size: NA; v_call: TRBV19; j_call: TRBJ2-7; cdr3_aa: CASSDLAGRASEQYF; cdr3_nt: TGTGCCAGTAGTGACCTAGCGGGGAGGGCGAGCGAGCAGTACTTC
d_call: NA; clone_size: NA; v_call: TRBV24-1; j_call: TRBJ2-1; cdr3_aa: CATSDNFGGEQFF; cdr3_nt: TGTGCCACCAGTGATAACTTTGGTGGGGAGCAGTTCTTC
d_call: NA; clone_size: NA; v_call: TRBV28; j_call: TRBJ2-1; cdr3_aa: CASSFSQTSPSDNEQFF; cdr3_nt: TGTGCCAGCAGTTTCTCTCAGACTAGTCCCTCGGACAATGAGCAGTTCTTC
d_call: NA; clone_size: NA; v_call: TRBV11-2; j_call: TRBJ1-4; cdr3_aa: CASSYSPEKLFF; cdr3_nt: TGTGCCAGCAGCTATAGCCCGGAAAAACTGTTTTTT
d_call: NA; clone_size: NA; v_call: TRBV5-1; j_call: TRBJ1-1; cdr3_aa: CASSSDTEAFF; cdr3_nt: TGCGCCAGCAGCTCGGACACTGAAGCTTTCTTT
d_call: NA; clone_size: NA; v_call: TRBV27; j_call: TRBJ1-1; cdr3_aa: CASGAQMNTEAFF; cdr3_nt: TGTGCCAGCGGGGCCCAGATGAACACTGAAGCTTTCTTT
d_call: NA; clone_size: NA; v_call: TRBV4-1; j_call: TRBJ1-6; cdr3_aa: CASSQGQGGYNSPLHF; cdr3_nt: TGCGCCAGCAGCCAAGGTCAGGGCGGGTATAATTCACCCCTCCACTTT
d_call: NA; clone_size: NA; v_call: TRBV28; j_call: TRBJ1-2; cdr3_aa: CASSIDSSHGYTF; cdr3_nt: TGTGCCAGCAGCATCGACAGCTCCCATGGCTACACCTTC
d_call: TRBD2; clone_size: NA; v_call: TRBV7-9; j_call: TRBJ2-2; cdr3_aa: CASSLARTSGGKNTGELFF; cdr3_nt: TGTGCCAGCAGCTTAGCCCGGACTAGCGGGGGGAAGAACACCGGGGAGCTGTTTTTT
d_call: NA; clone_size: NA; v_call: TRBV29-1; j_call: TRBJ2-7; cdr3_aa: CSVEEVGHLYEQYF; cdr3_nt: TGCAGCGTGGAAGAGGTGGGACATCTGTACGAGCAGTACTTC
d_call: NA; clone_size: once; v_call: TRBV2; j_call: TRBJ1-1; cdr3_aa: CASSIQVGTEAFF; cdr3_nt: TGTGCCAGCAGTATACAGGTCGGCACTGAAGCTTTCTTT
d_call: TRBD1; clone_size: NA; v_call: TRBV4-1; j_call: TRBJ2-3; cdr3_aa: CASSQDPQGAGTDTQYF; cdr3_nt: TGCGCCAGCAGCCAAGATCCCCAGGGGGCGGGGACAGATACGCAGTATTTT
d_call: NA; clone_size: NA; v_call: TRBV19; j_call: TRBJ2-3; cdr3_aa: CASSNRATDTQYF; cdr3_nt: TGTGCCAGTAGTAACAGGGCAACTGATACGCAGTATTTT
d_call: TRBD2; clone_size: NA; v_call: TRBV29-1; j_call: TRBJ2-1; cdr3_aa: CSVERTSGVNEQFF; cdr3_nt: TGCAGCGTTGAGAGGACTAGCGGGGTAAATGAGCAGTTCTTC